This T cell receptor beta chain was recorded in a study of blood T cell repertoires in COVID-19. Study context: Samples of COVID-19 (acute and convalescent) were obtained from the United States, Italy and Spain. PBMCs, B-cell-depleted T cells, or T cells provided the cDNA or gDNA that made up the material.

Authors' data handling: Nucleated cell counts were estimated from reference gene primer amplification. Assay used: immunoSEQ multiplex PCR; TCRdb lists only in-frame clones, some missing. V and J calls and clone size are as listed in that table; D and trimming were resolved from the DNA. The top ten clones hold more than 2% of a sample with roughly 86,000 clones, about four fifths of them seen once. V was cut by 2 bases and J by 1 base, with 9 bases left in between. Germline lookup yields CDR1 SGHDN and CDR2 FVKESK. The CDR3 contains 14 residues. This TCR was sampled from a woman between 65 and 79 years old with acute or convalescent COVID-19. The chain joins TRBV14 to TRBJ2-7; tentatively, D is TRBD1 (5 bases). Sequenced sample: peripheral blood. The CDR3 DNA sequence: TGTGCCAGCAGCCAACAGGGTAGGTCCTACGAGCAGTACTTC. Amino acids: CASSQQGRSYEQYF.